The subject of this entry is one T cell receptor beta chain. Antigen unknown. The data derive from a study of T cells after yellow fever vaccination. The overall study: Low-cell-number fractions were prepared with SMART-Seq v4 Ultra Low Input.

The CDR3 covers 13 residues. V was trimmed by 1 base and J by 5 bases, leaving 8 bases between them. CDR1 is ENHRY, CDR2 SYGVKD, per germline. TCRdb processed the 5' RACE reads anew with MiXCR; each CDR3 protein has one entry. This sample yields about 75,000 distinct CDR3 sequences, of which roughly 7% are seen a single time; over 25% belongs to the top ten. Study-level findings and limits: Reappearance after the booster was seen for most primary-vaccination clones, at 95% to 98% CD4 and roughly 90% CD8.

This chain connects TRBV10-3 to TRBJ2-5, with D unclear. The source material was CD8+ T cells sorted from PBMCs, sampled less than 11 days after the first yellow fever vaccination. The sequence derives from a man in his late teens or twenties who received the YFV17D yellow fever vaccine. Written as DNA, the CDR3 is TGTGCCATCAGTGAGTTCCCCGGGGAGACCCAGTACTTC. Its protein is CAISEFPGETQYF.